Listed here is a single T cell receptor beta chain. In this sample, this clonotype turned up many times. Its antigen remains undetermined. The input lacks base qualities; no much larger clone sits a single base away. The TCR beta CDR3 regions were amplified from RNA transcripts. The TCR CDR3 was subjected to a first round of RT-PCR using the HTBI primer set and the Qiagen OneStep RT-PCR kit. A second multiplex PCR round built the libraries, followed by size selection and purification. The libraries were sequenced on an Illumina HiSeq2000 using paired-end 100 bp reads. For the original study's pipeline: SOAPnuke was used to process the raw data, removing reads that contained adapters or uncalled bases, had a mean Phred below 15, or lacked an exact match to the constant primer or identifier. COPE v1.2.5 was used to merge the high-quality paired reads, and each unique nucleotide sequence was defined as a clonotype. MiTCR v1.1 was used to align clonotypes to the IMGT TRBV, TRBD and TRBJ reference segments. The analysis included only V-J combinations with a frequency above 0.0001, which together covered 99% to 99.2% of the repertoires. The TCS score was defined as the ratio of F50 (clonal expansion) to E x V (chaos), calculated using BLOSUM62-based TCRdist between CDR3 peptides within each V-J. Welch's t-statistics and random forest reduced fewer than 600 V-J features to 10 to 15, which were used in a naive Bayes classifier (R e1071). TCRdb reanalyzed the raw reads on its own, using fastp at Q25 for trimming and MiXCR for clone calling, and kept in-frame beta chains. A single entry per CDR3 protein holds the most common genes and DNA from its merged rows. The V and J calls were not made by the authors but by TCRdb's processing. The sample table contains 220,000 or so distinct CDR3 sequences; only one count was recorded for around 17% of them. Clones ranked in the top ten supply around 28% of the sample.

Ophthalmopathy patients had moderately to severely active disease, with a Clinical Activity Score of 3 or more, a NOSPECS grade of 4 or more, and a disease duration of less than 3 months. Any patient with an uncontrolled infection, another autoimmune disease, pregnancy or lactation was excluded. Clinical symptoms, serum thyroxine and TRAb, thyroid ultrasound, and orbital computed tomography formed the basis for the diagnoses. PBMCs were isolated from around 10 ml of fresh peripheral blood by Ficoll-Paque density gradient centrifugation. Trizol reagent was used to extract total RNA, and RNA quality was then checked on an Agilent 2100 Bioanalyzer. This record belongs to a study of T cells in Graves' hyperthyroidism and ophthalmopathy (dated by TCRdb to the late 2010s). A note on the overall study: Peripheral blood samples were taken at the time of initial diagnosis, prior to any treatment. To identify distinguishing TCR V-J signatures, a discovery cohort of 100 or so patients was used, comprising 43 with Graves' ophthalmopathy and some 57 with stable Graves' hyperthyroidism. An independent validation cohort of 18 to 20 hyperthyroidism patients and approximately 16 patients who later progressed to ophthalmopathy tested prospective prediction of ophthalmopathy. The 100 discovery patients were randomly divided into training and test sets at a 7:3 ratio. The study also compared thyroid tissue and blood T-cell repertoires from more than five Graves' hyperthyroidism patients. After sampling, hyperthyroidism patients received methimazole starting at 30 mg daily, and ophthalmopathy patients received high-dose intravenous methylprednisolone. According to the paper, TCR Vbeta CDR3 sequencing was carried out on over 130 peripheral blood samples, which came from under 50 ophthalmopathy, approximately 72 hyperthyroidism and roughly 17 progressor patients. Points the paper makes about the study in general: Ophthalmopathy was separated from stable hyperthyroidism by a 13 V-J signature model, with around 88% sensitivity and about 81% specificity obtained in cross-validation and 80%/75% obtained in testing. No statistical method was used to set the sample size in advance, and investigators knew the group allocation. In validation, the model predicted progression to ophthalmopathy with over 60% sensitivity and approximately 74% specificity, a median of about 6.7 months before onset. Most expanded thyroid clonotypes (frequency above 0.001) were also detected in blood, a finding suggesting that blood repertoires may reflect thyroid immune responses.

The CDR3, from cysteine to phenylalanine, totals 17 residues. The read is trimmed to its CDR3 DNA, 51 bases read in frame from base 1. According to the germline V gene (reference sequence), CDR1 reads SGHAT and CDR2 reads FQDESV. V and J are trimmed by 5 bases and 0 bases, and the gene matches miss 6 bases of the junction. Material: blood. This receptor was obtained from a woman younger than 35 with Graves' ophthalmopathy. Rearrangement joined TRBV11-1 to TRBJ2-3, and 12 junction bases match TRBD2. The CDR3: CASSPLAGGGSTDTQYF. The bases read TGTGCCAGCAGCCCCCTAGCGGGAGGGGGCAGCACAGATACGCAGTATTTT.